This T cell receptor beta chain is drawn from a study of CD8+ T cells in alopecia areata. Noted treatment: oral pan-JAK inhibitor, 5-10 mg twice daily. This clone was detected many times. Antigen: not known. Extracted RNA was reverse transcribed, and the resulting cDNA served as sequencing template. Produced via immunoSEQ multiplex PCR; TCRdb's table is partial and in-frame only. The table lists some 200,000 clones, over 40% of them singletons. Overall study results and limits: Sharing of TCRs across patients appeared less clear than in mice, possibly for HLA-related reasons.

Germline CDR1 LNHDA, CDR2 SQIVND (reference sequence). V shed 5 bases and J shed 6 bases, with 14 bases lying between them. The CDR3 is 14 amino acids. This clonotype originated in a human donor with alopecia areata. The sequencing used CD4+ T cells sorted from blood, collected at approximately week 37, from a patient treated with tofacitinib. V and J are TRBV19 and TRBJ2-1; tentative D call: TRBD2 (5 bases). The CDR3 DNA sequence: TGTGCCAGTAGTTCGACTAACGTAGGCAATGAGCAGTTCTTC. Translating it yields CASSSTNVGNEQFF.